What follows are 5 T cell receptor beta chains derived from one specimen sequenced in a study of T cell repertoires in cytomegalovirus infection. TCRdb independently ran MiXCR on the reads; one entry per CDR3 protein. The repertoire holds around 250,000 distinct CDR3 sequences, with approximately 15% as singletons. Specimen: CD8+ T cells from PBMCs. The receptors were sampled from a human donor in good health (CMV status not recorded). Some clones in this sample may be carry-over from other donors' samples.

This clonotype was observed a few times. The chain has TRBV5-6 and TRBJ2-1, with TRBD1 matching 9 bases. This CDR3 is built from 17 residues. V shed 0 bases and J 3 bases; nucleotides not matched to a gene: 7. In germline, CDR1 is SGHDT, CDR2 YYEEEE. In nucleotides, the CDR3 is TGTGCCAGCAGCTTGGACAGGGGGCGCGGGATCTACAATGAGCAGTTCTTC. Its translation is CASSLDRGRGIYNEQFF.

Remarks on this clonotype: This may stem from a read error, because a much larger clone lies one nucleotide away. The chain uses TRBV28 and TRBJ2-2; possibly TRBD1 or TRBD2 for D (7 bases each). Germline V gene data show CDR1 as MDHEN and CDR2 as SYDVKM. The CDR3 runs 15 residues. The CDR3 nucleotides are TGTGTCAGCGGGAAGACAGGGTCGAGCACCGGGGAGCTGTTTTTT. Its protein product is CVSGKTGSSTGELFF.

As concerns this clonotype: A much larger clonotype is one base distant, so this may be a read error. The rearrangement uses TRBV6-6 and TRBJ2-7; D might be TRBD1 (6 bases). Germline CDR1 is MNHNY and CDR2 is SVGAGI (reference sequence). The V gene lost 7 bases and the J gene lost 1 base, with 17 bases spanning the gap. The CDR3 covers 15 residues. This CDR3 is CASTQVRGLSYEQYF. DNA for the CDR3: TGTGCCAGCACCCAGGTCAGGGGCCTTTCCTACGAGCAGTACTTC.

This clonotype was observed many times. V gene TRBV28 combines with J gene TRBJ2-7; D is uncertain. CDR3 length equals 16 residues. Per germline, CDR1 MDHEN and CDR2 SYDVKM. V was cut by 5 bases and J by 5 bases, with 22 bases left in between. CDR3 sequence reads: CASSQTPGQFLHEQYF. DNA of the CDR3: TGTGCCAGCAGTCAAACCCCCGGGCAGTTTTTACACGAGCAGTACTTC. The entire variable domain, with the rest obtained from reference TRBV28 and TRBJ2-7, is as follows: DVKVTQSSRYLVKRTGEKVFLECVQDMDHENMFWYRQDPGLGLRLIYFSYDVKMKEKGDIPEGYSVSREKKERFSLILESASTNQTSMYLCASSQTPGQFLHEQYFGPGTRLTVT.

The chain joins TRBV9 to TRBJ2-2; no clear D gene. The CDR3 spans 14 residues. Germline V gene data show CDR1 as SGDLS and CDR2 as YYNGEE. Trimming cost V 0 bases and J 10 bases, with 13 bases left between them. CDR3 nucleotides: TGTGCCAGCAGCGTAGAGAGACTCACGGCGGAGCTGTTTTTT. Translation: CASSVERLTAELFF.